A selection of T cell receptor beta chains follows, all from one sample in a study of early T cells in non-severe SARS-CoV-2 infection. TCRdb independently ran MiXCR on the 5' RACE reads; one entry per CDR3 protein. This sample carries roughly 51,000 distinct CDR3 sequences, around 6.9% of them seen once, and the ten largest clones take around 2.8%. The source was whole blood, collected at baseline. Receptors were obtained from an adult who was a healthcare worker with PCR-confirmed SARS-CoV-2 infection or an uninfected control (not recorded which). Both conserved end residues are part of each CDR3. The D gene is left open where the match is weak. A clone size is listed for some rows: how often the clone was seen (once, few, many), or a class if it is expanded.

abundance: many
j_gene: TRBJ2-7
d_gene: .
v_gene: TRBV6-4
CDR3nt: TGTGCCAGCAGTGACTCGAGAGTCGGGGAGCAGTACTTC
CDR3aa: CASSDSRVGEQYF

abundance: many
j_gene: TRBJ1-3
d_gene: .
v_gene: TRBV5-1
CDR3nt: TGCGCCAGCAGCCAAGACACCTCTGGAAACACCATATATTTT
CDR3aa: CASSQDTSGNTIYF

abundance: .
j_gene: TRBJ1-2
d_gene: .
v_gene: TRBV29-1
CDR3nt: TGCAGCGCCCCGGGGGCTGAAAGTTTTAACTATGGCTACACCTTC
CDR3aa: CSAPGAESFNYGYTF

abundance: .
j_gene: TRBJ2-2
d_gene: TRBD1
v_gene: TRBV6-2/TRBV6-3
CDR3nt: TGTGCCAGCAGTACGAGATTGTTTTCGGGACAGGGGGCATCCGGGGAGCTGTTTTTT
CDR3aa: CASSTRLFSGQGASGELFF

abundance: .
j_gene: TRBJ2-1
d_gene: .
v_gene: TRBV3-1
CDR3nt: TGTGCCAGCAGTCACCGGAGGAATGAGCAGTTCTTC
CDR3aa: CASSHRRNEQFF

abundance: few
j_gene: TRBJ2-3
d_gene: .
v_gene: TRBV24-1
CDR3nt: TGTGCCACCAGTGTAAGGGTGTACACAGATACGCAGTATTTT
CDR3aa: CATSVRVYTDTQYF

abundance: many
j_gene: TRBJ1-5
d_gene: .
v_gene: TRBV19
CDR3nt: TGTGCCAGTAAGCCTTTGGGCAATCAGCCCCAGCATTTT
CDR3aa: CASKPLGNQPQHF

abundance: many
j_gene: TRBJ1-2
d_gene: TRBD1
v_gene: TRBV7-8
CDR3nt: TGTGCCAGCAGCTTTGGGACAGGGGGTTCCTATGGCTACACCTTC
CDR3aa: CASSFGTGGSYGYTF

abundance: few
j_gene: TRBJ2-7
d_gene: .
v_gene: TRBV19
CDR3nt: TGTGCCAGTAGTGCCCACAGGGTGCGGGACTCCTACGAGCAGTACTTC
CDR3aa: CASSAHRVRDSYEQYF

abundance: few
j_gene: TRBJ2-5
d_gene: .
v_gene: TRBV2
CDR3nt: TGTGCCAGCAGTGATGGGTCCCCGGCAGGGGAGACCCAGTACTTC
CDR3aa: CASSDGSPAGETQYF

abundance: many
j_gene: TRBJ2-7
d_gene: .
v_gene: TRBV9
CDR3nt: TGTGCCAGCAGCGCGGACGGACATAGGACCGAGCAGTACTTC
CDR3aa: CASSADGHRTEQYF

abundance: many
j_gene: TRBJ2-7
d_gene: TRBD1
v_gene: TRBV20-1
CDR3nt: TGCAGTGCTAGGGACCCGGACAGGCCCTACGAGCAGTACTTC
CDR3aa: CSARDPDRPYEQYF

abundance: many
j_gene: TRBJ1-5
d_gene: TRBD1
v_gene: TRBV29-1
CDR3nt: TGCAGCGTTGCGCCGGGACAGGGAACCAATCAGCCCCAGCATTTT
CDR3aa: CSVAPGQGTNQPQHF

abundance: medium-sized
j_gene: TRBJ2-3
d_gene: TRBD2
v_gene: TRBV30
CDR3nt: TGTGCCTGGGGATCACTAGCGGGGGGCACAGATACGCAGTATTTT
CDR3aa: CAWGSLAGGTDTQYF

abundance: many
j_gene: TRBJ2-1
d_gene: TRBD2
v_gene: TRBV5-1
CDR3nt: TGCGCCAGCAGCTGGGGACTAGCGGACTACAATGAGCAGTTCTTC
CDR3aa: CASSWGLADYNEQFF

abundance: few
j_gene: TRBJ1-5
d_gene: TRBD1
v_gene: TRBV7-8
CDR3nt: TGTGCCAGCAGCTTAGCCGAGGACAGGACGCCCCAGCATTTT
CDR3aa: CASSLAEDRTPQHF

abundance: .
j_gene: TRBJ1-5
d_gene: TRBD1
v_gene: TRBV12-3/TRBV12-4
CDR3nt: TGTGCCAGCAGTACCGGGACAGCTTATAGCAATCAGCCCCAGCATTTT
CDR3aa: CASSTGTAYSNQPQHF

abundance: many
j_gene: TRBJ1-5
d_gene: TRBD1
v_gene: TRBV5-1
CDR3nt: TGCGCCAGCAGCTGGACAGGGGAAGGCAATCAGCCCCAGCATTTT
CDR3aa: CASSWTGEGNQPQHF